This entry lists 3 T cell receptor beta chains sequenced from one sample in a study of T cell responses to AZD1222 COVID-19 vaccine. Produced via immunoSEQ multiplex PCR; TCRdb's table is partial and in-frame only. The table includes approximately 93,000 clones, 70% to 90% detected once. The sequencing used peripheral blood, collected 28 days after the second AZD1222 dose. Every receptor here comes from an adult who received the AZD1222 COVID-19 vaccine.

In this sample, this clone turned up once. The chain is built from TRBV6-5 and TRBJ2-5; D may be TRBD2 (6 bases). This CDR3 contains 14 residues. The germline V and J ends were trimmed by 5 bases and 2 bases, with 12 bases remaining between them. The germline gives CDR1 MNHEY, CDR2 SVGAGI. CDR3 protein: CASSSLGGQETQYF. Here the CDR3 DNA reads TGTGCCAGCAGTAGCCTGGGGGGACAAGAGACCCAGTACTTC.

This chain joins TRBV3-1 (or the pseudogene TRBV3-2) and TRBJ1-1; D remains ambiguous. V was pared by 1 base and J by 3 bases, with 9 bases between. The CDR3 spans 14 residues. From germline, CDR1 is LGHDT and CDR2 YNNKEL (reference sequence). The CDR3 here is CASSQGGMYTEAFF. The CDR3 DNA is TGTGCCAGCAGCCAAGGTGGGATGTACACTGAAGCTTTCTTT.

The chain's CDR3 is CASSYLPGQGGVWQPQHF. The CDR3 region has the DNA TGTGCCAGCAGTTACCTACCGGGACAGGGAGGGGTATGGCAGCCCCAGCATTTT. The chain links TRBV6-2 or TRBV6-3 to TRBJ1-5, with 9 bases lining up with TRBD1. V shed 2 bases, J shed 7 bases, and the junction held 15 bases outside the gene matches. This CDR3 spans 18 amino acids. Germline lookup yields CDR1 MNHEY and CDR2 SVGEGT.